This section outlines one TCR beta chain sequence together with its context. The study ran the assay at deep level. Sorted-subset replicate PCRs used 200 ng DNA, around 27,000 T cell genomes. Clones were sequenced by immunoSEQ multiplex PCR, and TCRdb holds only the in-frame ones, with some missing. This sample has a few million clones, with 93% found just once. This entry is derived from a study of shared clonotypes between healthy human individuals. V lost 5 bases to trimming and J lost 8 bases, with 15 bases between them. The CDR3 runs to 13 residues. Germline CDR1 is LNHDA and CDR2 is SQIVND (reference sequence).

The TCR originated in a man younger than 30 in good health. Some clones in this sample may be carry-over from other donors' samples. The specimen sequenced was naive CD4+ T cells from PBMCs. The subset was: CD45RA+ positively selected. This chain joins TRBV19 and TRBJ1-2; D might be TRBD1 (5 bases). CDR3: CASSPHRGGGYTF. The DNA of the CDR3 is TGTGCCAGTAGTCCCCACCGTGGGGGAGGCTACACCTTC. The full variable domain, rest sourced from reference TRBV19 and TRBJ1-2, is DGGITQSPKYLFRKEGQNVTLSCEQNLNHDAMYWYRQDPGQGLRLIYYSQIVNDFQKGDIAEGYSVSREKKESFPLTVTSAQKNPTAFYLCASSPHRGGGYTFGSGTRLTVV.